This record covers a single TCR beta chain. This record comes from a study of cytomegalovirus exposure and HLA in healthy donors. Both 60 Vbeta primers and 13 Jbeta primers went into the PCR. The assay was immunoSEQ multiplex PCR, and TCRdb's table has in-frame clones only and misses some. The sample lists 110,000 or so clones; roughly 70% were seen once. V lost 6 bases to trimming and J lost 3 bases; unmatched junction nucleotides: 9. This CDR3 contains 15 residues. Germline V gene data show CDR1 as SEHNR and CDR2 as FQNEAQ (reference sequence). This sequence joins TRBV7-9 and TRBJ1-1; TRBD1 agrees at 8 bases. This receptor was obtained from a woman between 35 and 50 years old in good health and CMV-seropositive. The sequenced material came from PBMCs. The CDR3 sequence: CASSQDRGWHTEAFF. CDR3 nucleotides: TGTGCCAGCAGTCAAGACAGGGGCTGGCACACTGAAGCTTTCTTT.